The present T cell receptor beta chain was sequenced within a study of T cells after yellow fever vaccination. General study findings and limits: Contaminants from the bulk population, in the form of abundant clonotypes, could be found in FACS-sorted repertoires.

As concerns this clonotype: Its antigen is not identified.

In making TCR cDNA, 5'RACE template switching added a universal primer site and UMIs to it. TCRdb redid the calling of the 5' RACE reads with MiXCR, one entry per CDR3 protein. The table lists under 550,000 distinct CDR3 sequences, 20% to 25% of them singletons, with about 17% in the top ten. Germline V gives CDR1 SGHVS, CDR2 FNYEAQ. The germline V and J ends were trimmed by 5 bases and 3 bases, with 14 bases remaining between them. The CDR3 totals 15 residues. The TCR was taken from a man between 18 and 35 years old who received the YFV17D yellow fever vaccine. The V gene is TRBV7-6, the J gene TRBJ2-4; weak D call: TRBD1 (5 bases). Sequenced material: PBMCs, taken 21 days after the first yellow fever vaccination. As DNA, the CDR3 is TGTGCCAGCAGCCCCCTGGAAGGGGTCAAAAACATTCAGTACTTC. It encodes CASSPLEGVKNIQYF. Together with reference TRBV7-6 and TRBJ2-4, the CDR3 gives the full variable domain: GAGVSQSPRYKVTKRGQDVALRCDPISGHVSLYWYRQALGQGPEFLTYFNYEAQQDKSGLPNDRFSAERPEGSISTLTIQRTEQRDSAMYRCASSPLEGVKNIQYFGAGTRLSVL.